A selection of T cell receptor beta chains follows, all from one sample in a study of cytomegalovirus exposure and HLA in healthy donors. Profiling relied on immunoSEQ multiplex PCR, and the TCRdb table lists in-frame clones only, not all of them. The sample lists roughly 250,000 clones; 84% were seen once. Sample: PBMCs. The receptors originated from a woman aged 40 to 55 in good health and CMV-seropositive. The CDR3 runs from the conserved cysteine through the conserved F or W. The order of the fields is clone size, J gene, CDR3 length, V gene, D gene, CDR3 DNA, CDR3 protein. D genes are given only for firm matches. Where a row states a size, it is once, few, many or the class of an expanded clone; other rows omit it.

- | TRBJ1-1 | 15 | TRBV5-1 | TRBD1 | TGCGCCAGCAGCTCCGTCGGACAGGGGGTCACTGAAGCTTTCTTT | CASSSVGQGVTEAFF
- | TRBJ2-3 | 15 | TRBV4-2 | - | TGTGCCAGCAGCCAAGAGGGCTCTCACACAGATACGCAGTATTTT | CASSQEGSHTDTQYF
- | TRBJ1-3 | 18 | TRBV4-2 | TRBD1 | TGTGCCAGCAGCCAAGGAGAGACAGGGCTTTCGTCTGGAAACACCATATATTTT | CASSQGETGLSSGNTIYF
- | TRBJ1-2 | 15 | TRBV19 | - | TGTGCCAGTAGTATAGATCTCAGGGAAGACTATGGCTACACCTTC | CASSIDLREDYGYTF
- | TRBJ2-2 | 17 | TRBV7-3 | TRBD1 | TGTGCCAGCAGCCCTGGGACAGGGGTTGGTAGACCCGGGGAGCTGTTTTTT | CASSPGTGVGRPGELFF
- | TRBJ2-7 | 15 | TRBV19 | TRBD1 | TGTGCCTCTGGACAGGGGCCGGGAGTTGAGTACGAGCAGTACTTC | CASGQGPGVEYEQYF
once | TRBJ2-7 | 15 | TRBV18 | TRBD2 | TGTGCCAGCTCACCCGTAGCGGGAGCCAACTACGAGCAGTACTTC | CASSPVAGANYEQYF
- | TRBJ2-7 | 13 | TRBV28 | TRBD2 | TGTGCCAGCACGGCGGGAGGAACCTACGAGCAGTACTTC | CASTAGGTYEQYF
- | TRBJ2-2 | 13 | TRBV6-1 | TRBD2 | TGTGCCAGCACTCCGATAGCGGGCGGGGAGCTGTTTTTT | CASTPIAGGELFF
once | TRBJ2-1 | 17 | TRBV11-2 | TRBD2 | TGTGCCAGCAGCTTAAGATTGCGGGAGGGCTCTTTGAATGAGCAGTTCTTC | CASSLRLREGSLNEQFF
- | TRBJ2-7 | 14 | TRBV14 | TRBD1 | TGTGCCAGCAGCCACGGAGGACAGGGGATAAGGCAGTACTTC | CASSHGGQGIRQYF
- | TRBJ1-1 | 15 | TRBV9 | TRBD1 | TGTGCCAGCAATAAAGGCGCAGGGGGCGTGAATGAAGCTTTCTTT | CASNKGAGGVNEAFF
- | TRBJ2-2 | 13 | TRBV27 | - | TGTGCCAGCAGTACACAGGGAACCGGGGAGCTGTTTTTT | CASSTQGTGELFF
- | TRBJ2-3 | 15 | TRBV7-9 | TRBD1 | TGTGCCAGCAGCTTCAGGGGGCCCCGCACAGATACGCAGTATTTT | CASSFRGPRTDTQYF
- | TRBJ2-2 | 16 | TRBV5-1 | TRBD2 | TGCGCCAGCAGCTTTACTAGCGGGACCCGCACCGGGGAGCTGTTTTTT | CASSFTSGTRTGELFF
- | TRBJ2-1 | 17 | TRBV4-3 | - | TGCGCCAGCAGCCAAGCAGGTACGGGAGTGTCCTACAATGAGCAGTTCTTC | CASSQAGTGVSYNEQFF
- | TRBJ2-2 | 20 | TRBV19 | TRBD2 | TGTGCCAGTAGTATTGGCCTGCTAGCGGGGACGAGAAAGAACACCGGGGAGCTGTTTTTT | CASSIGLLAGTRKNTGELFF
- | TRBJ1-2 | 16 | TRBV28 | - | TGTGCCAGCAGTTTGACTCGAACAGGGAATTTCTATGGCTACACCTTC | CASSLTRTGNFYGYTF
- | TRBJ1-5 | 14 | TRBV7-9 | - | TGTGCCAGCAGCCCGGGGGGAGGCAATCAGCCCCAGCATTTT | CASSPGGGNQPQHF
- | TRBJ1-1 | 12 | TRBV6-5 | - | TGTGCCAGCAGTTACTTCCGAGGTGAAGCTTTCTTT | CASSYFRGEAFF
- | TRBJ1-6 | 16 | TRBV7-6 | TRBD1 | TGTGCCAGCAGCCCAGGCGGACAGGTTATTAGTTCACCCCTCCACTTT | CASSPGGQVISSPLHF
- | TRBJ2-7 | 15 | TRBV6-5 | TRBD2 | TGTGCCAGCAGCCCGGGACTAGGGTCTGGCTACGAGCAGTACTTC | CASSPGLGSGYEQYF
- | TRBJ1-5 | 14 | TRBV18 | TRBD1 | TGTGCCAGCTCCCCCGACAGGGGGGATAAGCCCCAGCATTTT | CASSPDRGDKPQHF
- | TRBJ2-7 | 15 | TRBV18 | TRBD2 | TGTGCCAGCTCACAGGCTAGCGGACCTGACTACGAGCAGTACTTC | CASSQASGPDYEQYF
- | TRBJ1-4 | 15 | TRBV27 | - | TGTGCCAGCAGTTTGTACCTAGCAACTAATGAAAAACTGTTTTTT | CASSLYLATNEKLFF
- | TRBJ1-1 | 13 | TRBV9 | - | TGTGCCAGCAGCGTAAGGGGGAACACTGAAGCTTTCTTT | CASSVRGNTEAFF
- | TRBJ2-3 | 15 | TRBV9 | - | TGTGCCAGCAGCGTAGTGTCGGCGGAGGGCGGTACGCAGTATTTT | CASSVVSAEGGTQYF
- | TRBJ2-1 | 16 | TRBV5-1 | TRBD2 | TGCGCCAGCAACCCGACTAGCGAACAGGTTCGGAATGAGCAGTTCTTC | CASNPTSEQVRNEQFF
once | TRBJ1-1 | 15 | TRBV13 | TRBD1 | TGTGCCAGCAGGAGCATCTCACAGGGGACCACTGAAGCTTTCTTT | CASRSISQGTTEAFF
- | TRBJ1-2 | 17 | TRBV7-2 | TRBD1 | TGTGCCAGCAGCTTCACCTCGGGTCGGGACAGGGAGTATGGCTACACCTTC | CASSFTSGRDREYGYTF
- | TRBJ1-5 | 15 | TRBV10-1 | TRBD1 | TGCGCCAGCAGACAGTCCGACAGGGTCTGTCAGCCCCAGCATTTT | CASRQSDRVCQPQHF
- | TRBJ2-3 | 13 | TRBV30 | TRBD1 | TGTGCCTGGAGTCAGGGGGCCACAGATACGCAGTATTTT | CAWSQGATDTQYF
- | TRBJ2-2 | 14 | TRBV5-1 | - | TGCGCCAGCAGAAGGGAGTCGAACACCGGGGAGCTGTTTTTT | CASRRESNTGELFF
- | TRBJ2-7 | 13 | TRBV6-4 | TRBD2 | TGTGCCAGCACTCCGGGGGGGGCCGGCGAGCAGTACTTC | CASTPGGAGEQYF
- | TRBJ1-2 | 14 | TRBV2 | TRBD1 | TGTGCCAGAGGATTGGGGACAGTTGACTATGGCTACACCTTC | CARGLGTVDYGYTF
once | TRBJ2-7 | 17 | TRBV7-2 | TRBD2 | TGTGCCAGCAGCTTAAGGGGGACTAGCGGGAGTACCTACGAGCAGTACTTC | CASSLRGTSGSTYEQYF